The rows below give T cell receptor beta chains drawn from one sample of a study of blood T cell repertoires in COVID-19. Produced via immunoSEQ multiplex PCR; TCRdb's table is partial and in-frame only. Among about 150,000 clones listed, 65% to 90% were seen once. The specimen was peripheral blood. The receptors originated from a man aged 70-80 years with acute or convalescent COVID-19. CDR3s include the opening cysteine and the closing phenylalanine or tryptophan. A D gene is named only where the DNA matches it firmly.

v_gene: TRBV10-3; j_gene: TRBJ1-3; d_gene: TRBD1; CDR3aa: CATTTGKAGNTIYF
v_gene: TRBV15; j_gene: TRBJ2-3; d_gene: TRBD2; CDR3aa: CATSREKLAGGLDTQYF
v_gene: TRBV5-1; j_gene: TRBJ2-1; d_gene: -; CDR3aa: CASSLVFGGSYNEQFF
v_gene: TRBV19; j_gene: TRBJ1-2; d_gene: -; CDR3aa: CASSSTGNSLQGYTF
v_gene: TRBV15; j_gene: TRBJ1-2; d_gene: -; CDR3aa: CATSRDTRSTNYGYTF
v_gene: TRBV30; j_gene: TRBJ1-4; d_gene: -; CDR3aa: CAGEGSNEKLFF
v_gene: TRBV6-5; j_gene: TRBJ2-7; d_gene: -; CDR3aa: CASSPLRVVGYEQYF
v_gene: TRBV19; j_gene: TRBJ2-5; d_gene: TRBD2; CDR3aa: CASSTATSRETQYF
v_gene: TRBV28; j_gene: TRBJ2-7; d_gene: TRBD2; CDR3aa: CASRGTGLAGGSYEQYF
v_gene: TRBV19; j_gene: TRBJ2-2; d_gene: -; CDR3aa: CASSTGLPNTGELFF